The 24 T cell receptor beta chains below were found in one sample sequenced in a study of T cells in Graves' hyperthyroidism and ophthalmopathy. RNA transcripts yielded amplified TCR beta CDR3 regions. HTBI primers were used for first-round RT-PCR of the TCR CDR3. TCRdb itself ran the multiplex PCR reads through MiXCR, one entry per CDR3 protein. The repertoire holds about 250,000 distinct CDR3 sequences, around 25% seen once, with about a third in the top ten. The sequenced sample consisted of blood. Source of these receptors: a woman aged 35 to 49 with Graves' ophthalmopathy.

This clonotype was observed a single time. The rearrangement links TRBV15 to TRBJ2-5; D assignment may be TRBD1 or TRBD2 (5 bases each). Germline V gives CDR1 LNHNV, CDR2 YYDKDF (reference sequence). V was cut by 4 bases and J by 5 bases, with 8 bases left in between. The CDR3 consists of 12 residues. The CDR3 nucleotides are TGTGCCACCAGCATGGGGGAGGAGACCCAGTACTTC. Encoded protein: CATSMGEETQYF.

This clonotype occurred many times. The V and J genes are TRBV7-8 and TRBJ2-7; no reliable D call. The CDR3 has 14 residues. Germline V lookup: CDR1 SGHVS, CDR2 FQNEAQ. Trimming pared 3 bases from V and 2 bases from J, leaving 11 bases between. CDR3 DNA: TGTGCCAGCAGCTTGATTAGGAAAACCTACGAGCAGTACTTC. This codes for CASSLIRKTYEQYF.

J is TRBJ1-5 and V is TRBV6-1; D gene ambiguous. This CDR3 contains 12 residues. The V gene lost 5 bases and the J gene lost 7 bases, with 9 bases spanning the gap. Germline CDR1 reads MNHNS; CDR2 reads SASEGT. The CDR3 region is CASSKRWQPQHF. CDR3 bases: TGTGCCAGCAGTAAACGGTGGCAGCCCCAGCATTTT.

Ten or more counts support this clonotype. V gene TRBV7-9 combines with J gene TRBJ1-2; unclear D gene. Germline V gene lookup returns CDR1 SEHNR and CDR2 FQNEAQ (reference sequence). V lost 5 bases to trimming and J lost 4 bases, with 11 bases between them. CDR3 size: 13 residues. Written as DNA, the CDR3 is TGTGCCAGCAGCCCCAAAACAGTCTATGGCTACACCTTC. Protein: CASSPKTVYGYTF.

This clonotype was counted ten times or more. CDR3 loop: CASSSLAGYNEQFF. In nucleotides, the CDR3 is TGTGCCAGCAGCTCACTAGCGGGATACAATGAGCAGTTCTTC. This sequence joins TRBV7-3 and TRBJ2-1; 10 bases are a match to TRBD2. J lost 4 bases, V lost 4 bases, and 1 base had no gene match. The germline CDR1 and CDR2 sequences are SGHTA and FQGTGA. The CDR3 is made up of 14 amino acids.

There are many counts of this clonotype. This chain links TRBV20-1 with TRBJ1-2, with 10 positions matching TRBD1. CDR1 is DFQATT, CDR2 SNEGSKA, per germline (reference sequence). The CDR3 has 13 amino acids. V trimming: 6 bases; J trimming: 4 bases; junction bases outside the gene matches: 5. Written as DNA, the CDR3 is TGCAGTGCAATGACAGGGGGCAGCTATGGCTACACCTTC. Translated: CSAMTGGSYGYTF.

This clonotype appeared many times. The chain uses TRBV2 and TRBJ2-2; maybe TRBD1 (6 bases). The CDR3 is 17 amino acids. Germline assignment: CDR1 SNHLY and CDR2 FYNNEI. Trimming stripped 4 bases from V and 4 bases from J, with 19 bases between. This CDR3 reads CASSVVLTGPGTGELFF. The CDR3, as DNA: TGTGCCAGCAGTGTAGTTTTGACAGGCCCGGGCACCGGGGAGCTGTTTTTT.

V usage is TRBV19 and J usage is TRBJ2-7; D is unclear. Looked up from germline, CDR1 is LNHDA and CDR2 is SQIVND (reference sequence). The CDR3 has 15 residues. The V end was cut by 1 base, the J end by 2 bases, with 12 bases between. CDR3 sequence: CASSIAPTETYEQYF. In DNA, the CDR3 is TGTGCCAGTAGTATAGCCCCCACAGAAACCTACGAGCAGTACTTC.

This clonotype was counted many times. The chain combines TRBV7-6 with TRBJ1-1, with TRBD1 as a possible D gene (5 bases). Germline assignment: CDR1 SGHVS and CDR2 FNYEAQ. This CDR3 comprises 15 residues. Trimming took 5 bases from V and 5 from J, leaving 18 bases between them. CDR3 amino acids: CASSPQQGLDTEAFF. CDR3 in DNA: TGTGCCAGCAGCCCTCAGCAGGGTCTGGATACTGAAGCTTTCTTT.

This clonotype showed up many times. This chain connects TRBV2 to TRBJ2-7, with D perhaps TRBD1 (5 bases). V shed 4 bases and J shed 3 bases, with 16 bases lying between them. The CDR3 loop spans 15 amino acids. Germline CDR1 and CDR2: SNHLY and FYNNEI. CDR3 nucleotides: TGTGCCAGCAGTGCCGGTCAAACTCAGGGCTACGAGCAGTACTTC. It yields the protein CASSAGQTQGYEQYF.

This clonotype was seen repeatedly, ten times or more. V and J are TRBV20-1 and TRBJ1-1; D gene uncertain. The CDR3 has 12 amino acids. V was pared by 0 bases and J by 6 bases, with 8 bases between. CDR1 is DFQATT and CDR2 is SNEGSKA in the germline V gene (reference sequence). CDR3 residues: CSARDLTSEAFF. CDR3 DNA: TGCAGTGCTAGAGATCTGACGTCTGAAGCTTTCTTT.

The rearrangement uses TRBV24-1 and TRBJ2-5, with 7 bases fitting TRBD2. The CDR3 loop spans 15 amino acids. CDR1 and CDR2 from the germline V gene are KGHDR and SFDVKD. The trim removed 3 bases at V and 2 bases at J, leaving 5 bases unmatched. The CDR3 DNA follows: TGTGCCACCAGTGATGAGAGCGGGGATCAAGAGACCCAGTACTTC. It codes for CATSDESGDQETQYF.

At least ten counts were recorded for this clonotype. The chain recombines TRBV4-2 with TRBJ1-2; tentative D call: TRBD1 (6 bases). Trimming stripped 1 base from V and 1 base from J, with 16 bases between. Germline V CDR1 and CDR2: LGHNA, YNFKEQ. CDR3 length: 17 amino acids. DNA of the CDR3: TGTGCCAGCAGCCAAGGGTTGGGAGGGGACATTAACTATGGCTACACCTTC. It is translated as CASSQGLGGDINYGYTF.

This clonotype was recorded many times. The CDR3 nucleotides read TGTGCCAGCATGACCTGGGGGAACACTGAAGCTTTCTTT. Encoded protein: CASMTWGNTEAFF. V usage is TRBV6-1 and J usage is TRBJ1-1; no clear D. Between the trimmed V and J ends, which lost 7 bases and 1 base, there was a span of 10 bases. CDR3 length equals 13 residues. The germline V gene encodes CDR1 MNHNS and CDR2 SASEGT.

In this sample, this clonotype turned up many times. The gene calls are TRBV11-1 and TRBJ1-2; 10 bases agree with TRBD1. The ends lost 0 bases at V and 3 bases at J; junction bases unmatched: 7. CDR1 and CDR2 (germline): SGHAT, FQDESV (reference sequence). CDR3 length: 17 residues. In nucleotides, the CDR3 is TGTGCCAGCAGCTTAGCTACCGGGACAGGGGTAGACTATGGCTACACCTTC. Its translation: CASSLATGTGVDYGYTF.

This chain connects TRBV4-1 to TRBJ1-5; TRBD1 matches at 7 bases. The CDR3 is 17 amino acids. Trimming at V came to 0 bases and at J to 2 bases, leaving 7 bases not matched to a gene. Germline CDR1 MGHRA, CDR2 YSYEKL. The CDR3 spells CASSQEGGGAGNQPQHF. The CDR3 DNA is TGCGCCAGCAGCCAAGAAGGAGGGGGCGCGGGCAATCAGCCCCAGCATTTT.

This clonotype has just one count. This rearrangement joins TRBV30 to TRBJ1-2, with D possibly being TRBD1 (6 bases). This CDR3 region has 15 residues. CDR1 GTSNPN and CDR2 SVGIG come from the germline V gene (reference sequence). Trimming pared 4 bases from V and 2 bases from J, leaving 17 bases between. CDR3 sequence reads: CAWTPLGQPNYGYTF. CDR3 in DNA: TGTGCCTGGACCCCTCTCGGACAGCCGAACTATGGCTACACCTTC.

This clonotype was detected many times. The CDR3 loop reads CAISGNRGTEAFF. The CDR3 DNA reads as TGTGCCATCAGTGGGAACAGGGGCACTGAAGCTTTCTTT. The V and J genes are TRBV10-3 and TRBJ1-1; 7 nucleotides match TRBD1. Looked up from germline, CDR1 is ENHRY and CDR2 is SYGVKD. The CDR3 is made up of 13 amino acids. V was pared by 4 bases and J by 4 bases, with 3 bases of the junction left unmatched.

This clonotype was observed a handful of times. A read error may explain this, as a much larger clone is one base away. The CDR3 DNA reads as TGTGCCAGCAGCCCCGGAGTACAGGGACGCTACACCTTC. It encodes CASSPGVQGRYTF. This chain connects TRBV12-3 or TRBV12-4 to TRBJ1-2; tentatively, D is TRBD1 (6 bases). The CDR3 extends over 13 amino acids. The V end lost 6 bases, the J end lost 9 bases, and 17 bases lay between the germline ends.

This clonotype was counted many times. CDR3 region: CASSTSGSQVYEQYF. The CDR3 coding sequence is TGTGCCAGCAGCACTAGCGGGAGTCAGGTCTACGAGCAGTACTTC. The chain links TRBV27 to TRBJ2-7, with 11 bases matching TRBD2. Germline assignment: CDR1 MNHEY and CDR2 SMNVEV (reference sequence). This CDR3 spans 15 amino acids. With V trimmed by 6 bases and J by 3 bases, 7 bases remained unmatched.

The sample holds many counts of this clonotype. The chain's CDR3 is CASSDRARNQPQHF. In DNA, the CDR3 is TGTGCCAGCAGTGACAGGGCTCGCAATCAGCCCCAGCATTTT. The chain uses TRBV6-1 and TRBJ1-5, with a possible D match to TRBD1 (5 bases). From germline, CDR1 is MNHNS and CDR2 SASEGT. The V end lost 3 bases, the J end lost 2 bases, and 8 bases lay between the germline ends. CDR3 length equals 14 residues.

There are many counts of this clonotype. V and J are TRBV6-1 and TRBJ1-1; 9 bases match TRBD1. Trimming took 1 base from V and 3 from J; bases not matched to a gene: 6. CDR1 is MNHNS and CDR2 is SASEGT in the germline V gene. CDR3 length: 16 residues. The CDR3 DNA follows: TGTGCCAGCAGTGAAGGCGGAGGACAGGGGTACACTGAAGCTTTCTTT. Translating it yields CASSEGGGQGYTEAFF.

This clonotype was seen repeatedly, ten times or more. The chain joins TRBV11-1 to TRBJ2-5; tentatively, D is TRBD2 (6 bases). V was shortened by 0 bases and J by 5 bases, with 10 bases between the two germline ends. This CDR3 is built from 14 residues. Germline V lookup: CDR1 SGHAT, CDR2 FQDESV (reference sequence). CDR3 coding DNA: TGTGCCAGCAGCTTAGCGGGACTTGATGAGACCCAGTACTTC. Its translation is CASSLAGLDETQYF.

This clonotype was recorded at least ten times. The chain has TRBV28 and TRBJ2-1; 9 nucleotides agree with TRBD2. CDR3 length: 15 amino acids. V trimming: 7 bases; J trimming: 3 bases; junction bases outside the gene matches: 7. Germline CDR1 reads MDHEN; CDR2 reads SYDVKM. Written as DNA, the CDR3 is TGTGCCAGCAACTTAGCGGGAGAGGGCTACAATGAGCAGTTCTTC. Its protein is CASNLAGEGYNEQFF.